Given below is one T cell receptor beta chain in context. This CDR3 has 15 residues. Trimming at V came to 4 bases and at J to 9 bases, leaving 8 bases not matched to a gene. Per the germline V gene, CDR1 is SGHTA and CDR2 is FQGNSA. The sample originates from a study of type 1 and type 2 diabetes patients. The PCR template was genomic DNA. A primer set of 30 forward and 13 reverse primers amplified the CDR3. From the multiplex PCR reads, TCRdb called clonotypes with MiXCR, one entry per CDR3 protein. Of 250,000 or so distinct CDR3 sequences in the sample, 47% were seen once. The sample consisted of peripheral blood mononuclear cells (PBMCs). The sequence derives from a young man with type 2 diabetes. The chain is built from TRBV7-2 and TRBJ2-6; 8 nucleotides line up with TRBD2. CDR3 DNA: TGTGCCAGCAGCTGGGCCCCGGGGGGGCACAACGTCCTGACTTTC. Translated, it gives CASSWAPGGHNVLTF.